This T cell receptor (beta chain) was retrieved from a study of radiotherapy plus CTLA-4 blockade in lung cancer. V shed 3 bases, J shed 4 bases, and the junction held 7 bases outside the gene matches. The CDR3 runs 15 residues. Looked up from germline, CDR1 is MDHEN and CDR2 is SYDVKM. Sequencing used immunoSEQ multiplex PCR; TCRdb keeps in-frame clones, though not all of them. The table has 60,000 to 75,000 clones, around 76% seen once. Specimen: peripheral blood, collected from a patient treated with radiotherapy plus ipilimumab. This receptor was taken from a human donor with non-small cell lung cancer whose response to radiotherapy plus ipilimumab could not be evaluated. Some clones in this sample may be carry-over from other donors' samples. This chain links TRBV28 with TRBJ2-5; 8 nucleotides line up with TRBD2. The CDR3 sequence: CASSFGAGAGETQYF. In DNA, the CDR3 is TGTGCCAGCAGTTTCGGAGCGGGGGCTGGAGAGACCCAGTACTTC.